This entry concerns a single TCR beta chain. The antigen this receptor binds is unknown. Per-nucleotide qualities are absent, and no much larger clonotype sits a single base away. TCRbeta CDR3 regions were amplified from genomic DNA by means of the immunoSEQ Assay, a bias-controlled multiplex PCR. In the authors' own workflow: The number of nucleated cells in each sample was estimated from the amplification of reference gene primers within the assay. To quantify the absolute abundance of each unique TCRbeta CDR3 rearrangement, sequence reads were collapsed and filtered. For each sample, productive Simpson clonality was calculated by taking the square root of Simpson's diversity index across productive rearrangements. The immuneACCESS repertoire file appears here via TCRdb, limited to in-frame rearrangements. These files lack a portion of the clones; in checked studies, under half of the deficit traces to unresolved V genes, and the cause of the others is not known. For V, J and clone size, that table is used; D and trimming come from the DNA. The sample yields about 400,000 clones; around nine tenths were counted once. In total, the top ten clones hold roughly 10% of the sample.

The sample belongs to a study of blood T cell repertoires in COVID-19 (TCRdb year 2020). Looking at the study overall: Samples from collaborators originated in the United States, Italy and Spain and spanned both the acute and convalescent phases of COVID-19. The prospective study material was composed of cDNA or gDNA derived from T cells, B-cell-depleted T cells, or PBMCs. Deeply sampled blood TCRbeta repertoires from subjects exposed to, actively infected with, or recovered from COVID-19 were included in the dataset. The repertoires were made available in a free public database intended to serve as a resource for research on the immune response to SARS-CoV-2. Samples came from the ongoing ImmuneRACE study (first 160 participants) plus 1,254 subjects from 6 global collaborators. Nearly every sample came with metadata listing a de-identified subject ID, COVID-19 status, age in years and sex. Where HLA class I and class II types were available, the types were taken from metadata supplied by the sample provider, not from assay-based typing. The research as a whole found: Clinical and demographic metadata were provided uncurated, with the amount varying by source and participant.

In the prospective study, participants were roughly 18 to 100 years old, resided in 24 geographic areas of the United States, and were enrolled through a virtual design. Cohort assignment in the prospective study relied on participant-reported clinical history from a screening survey and a study questionnaire. Recovered participants in ImmuneRACE Cohort 3 were defined by two consecutive negative NP/OP PCR tests, clearance by a healthcare professional, or resolution of symptoms. In the prospective study, whole blood, serum and a nasopharyngeal or oropharyngeal swab were collected from each participant by mobile phlebotomists. Prospective study participants could optionally give additional blood draws and questionnaires over an approximately 2-month period. Before DNA extraction, prospective study blood samples were shipped either frozen or at room temperature. There are 12 amino acids in the CDR3, from cysteine to phenylalanine inclusive. Only the CDR3 DNA stays, 36 bases, in frame from base 1. V lost 6 bases and J lost 14 bases, and the count of bases not matched to a germline gene is 8. As encoded in the germline V gene, CDR1 is SGHAT while CDR2 is FQNNGV.

Sequenced material: PBMCs or T cells enriched from blood (not recorded which). Here the chain combines TRBV11-2 and TRBJ2-3; 10 bases in the junction line up with TRBD2. The clonotype was recovered from a woman between 50 and 59 years old who had recovered from COVID-19. The nucleotides read TGTGCCAGCAGGGCCGGGACTAGCGTCCTGTATTTT. Translated, this is CASRAGTSVLYF. This CDR3, with the reference TRBV11-2 and TRBJ2-3 proteins standing in past its ends, gives the full variable domain EAGVAQSPRYKIIEKRQSVAFWCNPISGHATLYWYQQILGQGPKLLIQFQNNGVVDDSQLPKDRFSAERLKGVDSTLKIQPAKLEDSAVYLCASRAGTSVLYFGPGTRLTVL.